The text below deals with one T cell receptor (beta chain). The V gene's germline CDR1 is LGHNA and CDR2 YNFKEQ. The trim removed 1 base at V and 2 bases at J, leaving 1 base unmatched. The CDR3 spans 15 residues. The source of the sample is a study of blood T cell repertoires in COVID-19. Study background: The United States, Italy and Spain supplied acute and convalescent COVID-19 samples. PBMCs, B-cell-depleted T cells, or T cells provided the cDNA or gDNA that made up the material.

Sequencing used immunoSEQ multiplex PCR; TCRdb keeps in-frame clones, though not all of them. The data contain roughly 250,000 clones, 70% to 90% of them singletons. Material for sequencing was peripheral blood. This clonotype originated in a woman in her forties who had recovered from COVID-19. The chain joins TRBV4-2 to TRBJ1-5, with 8 bases lining up with TRBD1. The CDR3 DNA reads TGTGCCAGCAGCCAAGCAGGGGGCGGCAATCAGCCCCAGCATTTT. It encodes CASSQAGGGNQPQHF.